The sequence of this T cell receptor (beta chain) was determined in a study of T cell repertoires in cytomegalovirus infection (dated by TCRdb to between 2018 and 2021). Turning to the overall study: The peptide stimulations were aimed at well-studied HLA-B-restricted epitopes as well as recently identified HLA-C-restricted CMV epitopes, whose presentation resists viral immunomodulation. Because public TCR beta signatures pointed to carriage of CMV infection together with the matching HLA type, the HLA type of each donor mattered for the analysis. Findings and caveats that apply to the study as a whole: Cumulative frequency of public TCR beta family members discriminated carriers of CMV infection plus the relevant HLA type in this cohort and an independent 352-donor cohort. The ex vivo response was dominated by HLA-C-restricted CMV-specific TCR beta clonotypes, and the single most frequent clonotype in two of eight donors was supplied by these HLA-C-restricted clonotypes.

The sequencer listed for this sample is Illumina HiSeq 1500. TCRdb redid the processing of the public reads, applying fastp at Q25 and MiXCR, and retained in-frame beta chains. Rows are unified per CDR3 protein, each entry keeping the most common DNA and genes. This sample gives a few hundred thousand distinct CDR3 sequences in total; 40% of them show up just once. Of the sample, more than 40% falls within the top ten clones. In light of the paper, this sample's treatment or condition label describes: in vitro stimulation with specific CMV peptide epitopes to enrich CMV-specific T cells. This clonotype came up a few times. The antigen it binds to is not known. It has no much larger one-base neighbor in the sample; base qualities were not kept. The germline V gene (reference sequence) supplies CDR1 PRHDT and CDR2 FYEKMQ. V is cut by 4 bases and J by 1 base, and the space between the germline ends is 7 bases. The CDR3 starts with the cysteine, ends with the phenylalanine, and has 13 residues. Just the 39-base CDR3 DNA is kept, in frame starting at base 1.

The sequencing here drew on cultured PBMCs, taken from culture after CMV antigen stimulation. The clonotype originates from a human donor in good health (CMV status not recorded). Some clones in this sample may be carry-over from other donors' samples. Recombination linked TRBV13 to TRBJ1-1; the D gene cannot be resolved reliably. The sequence in DNA is TGTGCCAGCAGCTCTACCAGGAACACTGAAGCTTTCTTT. Translated, it reads CASSSTRNTEAFF.